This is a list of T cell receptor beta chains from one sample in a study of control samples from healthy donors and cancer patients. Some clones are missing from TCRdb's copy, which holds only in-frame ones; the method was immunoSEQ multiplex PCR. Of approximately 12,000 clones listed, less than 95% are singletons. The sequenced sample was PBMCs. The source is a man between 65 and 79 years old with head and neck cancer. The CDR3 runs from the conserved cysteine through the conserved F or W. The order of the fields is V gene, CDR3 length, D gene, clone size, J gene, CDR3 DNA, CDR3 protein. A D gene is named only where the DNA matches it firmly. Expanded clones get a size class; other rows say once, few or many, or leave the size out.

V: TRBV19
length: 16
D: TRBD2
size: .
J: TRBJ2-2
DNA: TGTGCCAGTAGGACCTACGGGGGGAAGAACACCGGGGAGCTGTTTTTT
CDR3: CASRTYGGKNTGELFF

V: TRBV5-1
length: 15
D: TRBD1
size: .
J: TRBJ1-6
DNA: TGCGCCAGCAGCTTACAGGGGGCAGGTAATTCACCCCTCCACTTT
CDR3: CASSLQGAGNSPLHF

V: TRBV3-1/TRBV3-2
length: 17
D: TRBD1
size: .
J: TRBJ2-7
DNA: TGTGCCAGCAGCCAAGACAACCGGGGACAGGATTCATACGAGCAGTACTTC
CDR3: CASSQDNRGQDSYEQYF

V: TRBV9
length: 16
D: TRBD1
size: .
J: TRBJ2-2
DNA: TGTGCCAGCAGCGTAGACCCTAGGGGGCGTAACGGGGAGCTGTTTTTT
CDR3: CASSVDPRGRNGELFF

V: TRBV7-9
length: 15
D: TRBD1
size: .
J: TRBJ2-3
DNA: TGTGCCAGCAGGTCCCAAGACAGGGGGACAGATACGCAGTATTTT
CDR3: CASRSQDRGTDTQYF

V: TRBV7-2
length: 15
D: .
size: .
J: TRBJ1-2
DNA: TGTGCCAGCAGCCTAGGGTTCCCCTTGGGCCATGGCTACACCTTC
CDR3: CASSLGFPLGHGYTF

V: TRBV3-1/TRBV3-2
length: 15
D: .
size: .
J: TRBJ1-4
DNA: TGTGCCAGCAGCCCAAGGACCTCCGGGGGCGAAAAACTGTTTTTT
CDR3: CASSPRTSGGEKLFF

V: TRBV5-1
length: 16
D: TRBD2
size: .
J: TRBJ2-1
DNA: TGCGCCAGCAGCTTGCGGCCTAGCGGAACTAACAATGAGCAGTTCTTC
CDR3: CASSLRPSGTNNEQFF

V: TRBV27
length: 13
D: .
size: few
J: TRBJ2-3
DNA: TGTGCCAGCAGTCGCAGGGCGATAGATACGCAGTATTTT
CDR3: CASSRRAIDTQYF

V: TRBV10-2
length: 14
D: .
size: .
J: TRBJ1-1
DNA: TGCGCCAGCAGTGATAGTCAGCTGAACACTGAAGCTTTCTTT
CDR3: CASSDSQLNTEAFF

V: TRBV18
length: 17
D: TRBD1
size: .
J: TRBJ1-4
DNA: TGTGCCAGCTCAAATGCGGACAGGGCTGCAACTAATGAAAAACTGTTTTTT
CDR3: CASSNADRAATNEKLFF

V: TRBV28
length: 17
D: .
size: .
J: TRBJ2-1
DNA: TGTGCCAGCAGTACAAAAACCCTGGGACAAAACTGGAATGAGCAGTTCTTC
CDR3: CASSTKTLGQNWNEQFF

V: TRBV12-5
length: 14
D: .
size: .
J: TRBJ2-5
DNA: TGTGCTAGTGACCCGGGACTTAACCAAGAGACCCAGTACTTC
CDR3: CASDPGLNQETQYF

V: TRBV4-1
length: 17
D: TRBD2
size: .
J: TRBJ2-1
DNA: TGCGCCAGCAGCCACGACGGGAGGGGAAGCTCCTACAATGAGCAGTTCTTC
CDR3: CASSHDGRGSSYNEQFF

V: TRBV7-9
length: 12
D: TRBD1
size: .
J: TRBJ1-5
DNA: TGTGCCAGCAGCGATCACGACAGGGCCCAGCATTTT
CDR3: CASSDHDRAQHF

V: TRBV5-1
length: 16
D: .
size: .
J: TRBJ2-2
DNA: TGCGCCAGCAATGATCGGCTAGCTGGGAACACCGGGGAGCTGTTTTTT
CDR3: CASNDRLAGNTGELFF

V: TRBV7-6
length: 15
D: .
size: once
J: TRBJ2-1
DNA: TGTGCCAGCAGCTTGGTCCATAACCTCGGCAATGAGCAGTTCTTC
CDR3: CASSLVHNLGNEQFF

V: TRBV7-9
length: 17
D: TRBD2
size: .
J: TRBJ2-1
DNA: TGTGCCAGCAGCTCAGGGGCGGGACTAGCGGCCCTTGGGGAGCAGTTCTTC
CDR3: CASSSGAGLAALGEQFF

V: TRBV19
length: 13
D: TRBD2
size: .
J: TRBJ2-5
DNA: TGTGCCAGTAATCTAGCGGGAGGAGAGACCCAGTACTTC
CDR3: CASNLAGGETQYF

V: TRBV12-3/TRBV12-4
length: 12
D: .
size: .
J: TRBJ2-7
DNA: TGTGCCAGCCGTTTTGGGACCTACGAGCAGTACTTC
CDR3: CASRFGTYEQYF

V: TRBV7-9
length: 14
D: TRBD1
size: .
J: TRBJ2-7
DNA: TGTGCCAGCAGAGGACAGGGGGGAACCTACGAGCAGTACTTC
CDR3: CASRGQGGTYEQYF

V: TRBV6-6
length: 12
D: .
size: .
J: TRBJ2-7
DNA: TGTGCCAGCAGGGACCACTCCTACGAGCAGTACTTC
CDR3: CASRDHSYEQYF

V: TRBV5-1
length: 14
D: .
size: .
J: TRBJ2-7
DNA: TGCGCCAGCAGCTTGAATAGCGGTGCCTACGAGCAGTACTTC
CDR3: CASSLNSGAYEQYF

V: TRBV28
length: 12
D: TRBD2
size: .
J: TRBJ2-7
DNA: TGTGCCAGCAGCGCTCAACCGGGACTAGCAAACTTC
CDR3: CASSAQPGLANF

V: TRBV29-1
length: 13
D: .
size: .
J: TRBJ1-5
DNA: TGCAGCGTAGGTGGGCAGATCTATCAGCCCCAGCATTTT
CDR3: CSVGGQIYQPQHF

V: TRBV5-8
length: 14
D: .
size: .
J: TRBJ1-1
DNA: TGTGCCAGCAGCTATTACGGGAAACGGCTTGAAGCTTTCTTT
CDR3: CASSYYGKRLEAFF

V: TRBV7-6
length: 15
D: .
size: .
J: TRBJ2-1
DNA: TGTGCCAGCAGCTTGGCGCAGGGGTCCTACAATGAGCAGTTCTTC
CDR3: CASSLAQGSYNEQFF

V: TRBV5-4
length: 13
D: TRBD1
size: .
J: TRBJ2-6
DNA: TGTGCCAGCGTACTCACAGGGGGCAACGTCCTGACTTTC
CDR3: CASVLTGGNVLTF

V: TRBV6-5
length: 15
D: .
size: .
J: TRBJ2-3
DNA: TGTGCCAGCAGTTACTCGTTTAGCTACACAGATACGCAGTATTTT
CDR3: CASSYSFSYTDTQYF

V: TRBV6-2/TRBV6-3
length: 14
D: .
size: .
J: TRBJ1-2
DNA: TGTGCCAGCAGTTACGGGGGCGCTAACTATGGCTACACCTTC
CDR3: CASSYGGANYGYTF

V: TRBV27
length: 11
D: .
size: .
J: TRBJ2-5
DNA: TGTGCCAGCAGTTCGAAAGAGACCCAGTACTTC
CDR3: CASSSKETQYF

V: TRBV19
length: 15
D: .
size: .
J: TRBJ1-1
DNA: TGTGCCAGTAGTATCCGGGGACACTTGAACACTGAAGCTTTCTTT
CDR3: CASSIRGHLNTEAFF

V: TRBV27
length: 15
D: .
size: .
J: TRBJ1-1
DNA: TGTGCCAGCAGACAACCCAGGACTCAGACAACTGAAGCTTTCTTT
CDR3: CASRQPRTQTTEAFF

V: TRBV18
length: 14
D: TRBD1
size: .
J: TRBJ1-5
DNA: TGTGCCAGCTCACAGGGACAGGAGGGGCAGCCCCAGCATTTT
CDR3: CASSQGQEGQPQHF

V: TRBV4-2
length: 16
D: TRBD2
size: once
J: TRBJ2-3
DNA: TGTGCCAGCAGCCAAGAGGCGGGGGGGAGCACAGATACGCAGTATTTT
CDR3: CASSQEAGGSTDTQYF

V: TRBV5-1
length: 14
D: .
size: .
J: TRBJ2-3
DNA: TGCGCCAGCAGCTTGGCCGGGGGCGCAGATACGCAGTATTTT
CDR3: CASSLAGGADTQYF

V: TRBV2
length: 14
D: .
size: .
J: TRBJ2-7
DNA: TGTGCCAGCAGTGACACGTCTCTCTCCTACGAGCAGTACTTC
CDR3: CASSDTSLSYEQYF

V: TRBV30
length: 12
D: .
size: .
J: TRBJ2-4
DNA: TGTGCCTGGACCGACAGCCGAGACATTCAGTACTTC
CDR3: CAWTDSRDIQYF

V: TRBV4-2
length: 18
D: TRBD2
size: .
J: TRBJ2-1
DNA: TGTGCCAGCAGCCAAGATATAGCGGGGGGGCTCGCCTACGGTGAGCAGTTCTTC
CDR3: CASSQDIAGGLAYGEQFF

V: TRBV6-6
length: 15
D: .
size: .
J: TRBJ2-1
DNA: TGTGCCAGCAGTCCCCCCGGGGGCTCCTACAATGAGCAGTTCTTC
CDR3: CASSPPGGSYNEQFF

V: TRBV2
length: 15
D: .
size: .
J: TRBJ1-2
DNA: TGTGCCAGCAGAGTGGACGAATGGGACTTCTATGGCTACACCTTC
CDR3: CASRVDEWDFYGYTF

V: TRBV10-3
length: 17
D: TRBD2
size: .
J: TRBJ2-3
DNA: TGTGCCATCAGTCGATTACTAGCGGGAACTAGCACAGATACGCAGTATTTT
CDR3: CAISRLLAGTSTDTQYF

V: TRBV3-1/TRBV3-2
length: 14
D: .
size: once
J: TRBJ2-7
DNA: TGTGCCAGCAGCCAACGAGTGGGACCGGGCGAGCAGTACTTC
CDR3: CASSQRVGPGEQYF

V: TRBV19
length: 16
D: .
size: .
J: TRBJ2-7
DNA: TGTGCCACCTCCGGGACGGTCCTCTTCGGCTCCTACGAGCAGTACTTC
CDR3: CATSGTVLFGSYEQYF

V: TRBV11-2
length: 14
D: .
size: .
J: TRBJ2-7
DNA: TGTGCCAGCAGCTTAGTAACGCTCTCCTACGAGCAGTACTTC
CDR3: CASSLVTLSYEQYF

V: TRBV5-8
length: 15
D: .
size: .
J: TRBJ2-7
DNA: TGTGCCAGCAGCTTAAGACATTCTAGGGAGAACGAGCAGTACTTC
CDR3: CASSLRHSRENEQYF

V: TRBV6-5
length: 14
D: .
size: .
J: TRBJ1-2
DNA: TGTGCCAGCAGTTACGGTGGGTCCAACTATGGCTACACCTTC
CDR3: CASSYGGSNYGYTF

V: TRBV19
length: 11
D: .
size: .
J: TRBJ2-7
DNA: TGTGCCAGTAGTACCCTCGGCGAGCAGTACTTC
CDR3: CASSTLGEQYF

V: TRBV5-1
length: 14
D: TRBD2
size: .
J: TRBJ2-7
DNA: TGCGCCAGCAGCAAGACTAGCGGGGGATACGAGCAGTACTTC
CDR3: CASSKTSGGYEQYF

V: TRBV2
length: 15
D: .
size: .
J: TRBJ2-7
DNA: TGTGCCAGCAGTCCCGGGACCAAAATTGGGGGAGAGCAGTACTTC
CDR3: CASSPGTKIGGEQYF

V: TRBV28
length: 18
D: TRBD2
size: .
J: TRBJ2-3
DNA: TGTGCAGCGGGGAGGGAGGGATCCGGATTGGGCCTCACAGATACGCAGTATTTT
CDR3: CAAGREGSGLGLTDTQYF

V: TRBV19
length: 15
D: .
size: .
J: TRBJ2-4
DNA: TGTGCCAGTAGCGGGTTCCGGCAGTCGGGAAACATTCAGTACTTC
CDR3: CASSGFRQSGNIQYF

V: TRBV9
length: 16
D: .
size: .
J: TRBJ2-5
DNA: TGTGCCAGCAGCGTAGCTGGGGCAGGGACGGTGGAGACCCAGTACTTC
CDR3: CASSVAGAGTVETQYF

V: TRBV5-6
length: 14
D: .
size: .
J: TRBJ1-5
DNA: TGTGCCAGCAGCCTCGGGCTTATCAATCAGCCCCAGCATTTT
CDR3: CASSLGLINQPQHF

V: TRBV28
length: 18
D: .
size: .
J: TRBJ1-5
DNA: TGTGCCAGCAGTTTACCCCCCGGGCAGACTATTAGCAATCAGCCCCAGCATTTT
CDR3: CASSLPPGQTISNQPQHF

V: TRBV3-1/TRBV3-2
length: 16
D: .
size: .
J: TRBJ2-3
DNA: TGTGCCAGCAGCCCCTACCGGGACTGGACCACAGATACGCAGTATTTT
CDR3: CASSPYRDWTTDTQYF

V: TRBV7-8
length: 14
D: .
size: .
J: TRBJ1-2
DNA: TGTGCCAGCAGCTTCCGGGGGAGGGACTATGGCTACACCTTC
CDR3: CASSFRGRDYGYTF